One T cell receptor beta chain is described in this entry. Its target is unknown. Researchers sorted CD4+ cells into CD25+CD127- cells for roughly 5 patients. Collection of lesional scalp punch biopsies and peripheral blood was performed in alopecia areata patients. Investigators sorted PBMCs to obtain both CD4+ and CD8+ T cells. TCR sequencing used cDNA made by reverse transcription of extracted RNA. The data were produced by immunoSEQ multiplex PCR, yet TCRdb's version contains in-frame clones alone and is incomplete. The sample has approximately 40,000 clones, 45% to 55% seen once. This sample stems from a study of CD8+ T cells in alopecia areata. CDR3 length: 14 amino acids. The germline V and J ends were trimmed by 2 bases and 5 bases, with 12 bases remaining between them. The germline gives CDR1 SEHNR, CDR2 FQNEAQ (reference sequence). Broader study findings: TCR sharing across patients was less clear than in mice, possibly HLA-related. In lesional scalp, particularly from alopecia totalis/universalis, clonality was higher than in normal scalp.

The sample comprised CD4+ Tregs sorted from blood. This chain links TRBV7-9 with TRBJ2-5; D is undetermined. The sequence came from a human donor with alopecia areata. Here the CDR3 reads CASSLSRLEETQYF. CDR3 bases: TGTGCCAGCAGCTTAAGCCGGTTAGAGGAGACCCAGTACTTC.